Here is one T cell receptor (beta chain) with its context. This clonotype appeared many times. There is no known antigen for this receptor. Base quality data are lacking; no much larger clone is found one base away. TCR cDNA was synthesized by 5'RACE template switching, which introduced a universal primer site and unique molecular identifiers. Priming for cDNA synthesis came from both the TCR alpha and TCR beta constant segments. Library amplification used two PCR steps, and the second PCR step added sample barcodes and sequencing adapters. Sequencing of libraries was done on Illumina HiSeq 2500 (2x100 bp) or NovaSeq (2x150 bp). Turning to the authors' computational methods: Demultiplexing of reads and collapsing into UMI consensus sequences were performed with MIGEC, and V(D)J alignment was carried out with MiXCR. Clonotypes responding to the vaccine were identified with edgeR on replicate PBMC samples, with the criteria of FDR below 0.01 and a log2 fold change above 5 up to day 15. Each bulk clonotype received a CD4 or CD8 identity based on whether the sequenced CD4 or CD8 repertoire contained that clonotype at higher abundance. TCRdb passed the public sequencing reads through fastp at Q25 and MiXCR, retaining productive beta sequences. Entries that share a CDR3 protein sequence are merged under the most common genes and DNA. These V and J calls derive from TCRdb rather than the authors' analysis. The sample profile shows approximately 300,000 distinct CDR3 sequences; roughly 6.8% of them were found once. About 18% of the sample goes to the ten largest clones.

The sample's treatment or condition, from its label and the paper: live attenuated yellow fever vaccine strain. At each blood-draw timepoint, two biological replicates of bulk PBMCs were obtained. A standard Ficoll-Paque protocol was used to isolate PBMCs from peripheral blood. RNA was extracted with TriZol from bulk PBMCs, CD4 and CD8 fractions, and dextramer-positive and dextramer-negative fractions. The CDR3, cysteine through phenylalanine, is 13 amino acids long. Only CDR3 DNA is held: 39 bases, read in frame from base 1. The germline ends are 5 bases apart after V is trimmed by 2 bases and J by 1 base. The sample originates from a study of T cells after yellow fever vaccination (dated by TCRdb to the late 2010s). For the wider study: The SMART-Seq v4 Ultra Low Input RNA kit was used to prepare libraries from fractions with low cell numbers. To follow T-cell clones before and after both primary and booster YFV17D yellow fever vaccination, bulk TCR alpha and beta repertoires underwent longitudinal sequencing. The cohort comprised two healthy male donors, one aged 18 to 29 and one aged 30 to 40 years. Bulk PBMC replicates and cell subsets were isolated from blood drawn at multiple timepoints before and after both primary and secondary immunization.

Beyond this particular receptor, the publication reports: Because the study included only a couple of donors, the extent to which the findings can be generalized is limited. Because abundant contaminating clonotypes from the bulk population could be contained in FACS-sorted repertoires, computational filtering was required. Compared with the primary T-cell response, the secondary T-cell response was faster but weaker, reaching its peak on day 5 rather than on day 15. After the booster, most of the clones that had expanded following primary vaccination were detected again (almost 98% of CD4 and 88% of CD8), which suggests that memory was broadly maintained. A small share of clonotypes occurred in both CD4 and CD8 compartments, likely arising from convergent recombination.

The sequence is built from TRBV12-3 or TRBV12-4 and TRBJ1-2, and the D gene may be TRBD1, 5 bases matching. The material sequenced was PBMCs, taken 35 to 50 days after the first yellow fever vaccination. The sequence was obtained from a man aged 18 to 29 who received the YFV17D yellow fever vaccine. The DNA reads as follows: TGTGCCAGCAGTTTACAGGGTAACTATGGCTACACCTTC. It translates as CASSLQGNYGYTF.